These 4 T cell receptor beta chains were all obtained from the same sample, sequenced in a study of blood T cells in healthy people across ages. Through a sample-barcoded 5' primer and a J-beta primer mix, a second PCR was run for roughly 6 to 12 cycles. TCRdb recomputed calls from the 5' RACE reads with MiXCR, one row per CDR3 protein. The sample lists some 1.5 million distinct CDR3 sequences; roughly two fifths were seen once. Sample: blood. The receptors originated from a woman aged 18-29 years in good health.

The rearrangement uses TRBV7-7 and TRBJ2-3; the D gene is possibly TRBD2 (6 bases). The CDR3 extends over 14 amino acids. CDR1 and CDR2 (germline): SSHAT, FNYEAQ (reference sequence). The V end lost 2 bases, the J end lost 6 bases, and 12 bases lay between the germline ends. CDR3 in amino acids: CASSLKLADDTQYF. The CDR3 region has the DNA TGTGCCAGCAGCTTAAAACTAGCCGACGATACGCAGTATTTT.

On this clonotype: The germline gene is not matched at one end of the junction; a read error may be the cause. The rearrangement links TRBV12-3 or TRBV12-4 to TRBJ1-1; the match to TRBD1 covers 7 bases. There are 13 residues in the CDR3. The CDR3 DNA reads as TGTGCCGGCAGCAGGGGGATTGAGACTGAAGCTTTCTTT. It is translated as CAGSRGIETEAFF.

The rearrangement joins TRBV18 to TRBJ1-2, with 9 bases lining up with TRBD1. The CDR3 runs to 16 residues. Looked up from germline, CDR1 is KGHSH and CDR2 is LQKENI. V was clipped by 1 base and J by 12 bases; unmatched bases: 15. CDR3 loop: CASSPRAGQGLWLDTF. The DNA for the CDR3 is TGTGCCAGCTCACCACGAGCGGGACAGGGCCTATGGCTGGACACCTTC.

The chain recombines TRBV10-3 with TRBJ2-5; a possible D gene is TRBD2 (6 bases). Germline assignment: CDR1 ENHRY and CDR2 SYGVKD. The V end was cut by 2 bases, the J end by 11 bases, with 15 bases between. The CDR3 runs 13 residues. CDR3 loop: CAISEIGGSKQYF. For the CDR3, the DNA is TGTGCCATCAGTGAGATCGGGGGATCCAAGCAGTACTTC.